This passage covers 10 T cell receptor beta chains from one sample sequenced in a study of radiotherapy plus CTLA-4 blockade in lung cancer. Data came from immunoSEQ multiplex PCR; TCRdb stores just in-frame clones and leaves some out. The sample shows 20,000 to 30,000 clones, approximately 80% of them seen only once. Sequencing was performed on peripheral blood, taken from a patient treated with radiotherapy plus ipilimumab. Receptors were obtained from a human donor with non-small cell lung cancer that progressed on radiotherapy plus ipilimumab.

DNA of the CDR3: TGTGCCAGCAGTGAACAAGGACAGGGGGCTCATGGCTACACCTTC. It translates to CASSEQGQGAHGYTF. The J gene is TRBJ1-2, the V gene TRBV6-4; 11 bases are shared with TRBD1. The CDR3 totals 15 residues. Germline CDR1 is MRHNA and CDR2 is SNTAGT. The J segment lost 6 bases and the V segment lost 3 bases, leaving 6 bases of the junction unmatched.

The gene calls are TRBV19 and TRBJ1-1; D gene ambiguous. Between the trimmed V and J ends, which lost 0 bases and 4 bases, there was a span of 12 bases. Germline V gene data show CDR1 as LNHDA and CDR2 as SQIVND (reference sequence). The CDR3 extends over 15 amino acids. CDR3 region: CASSIDEWDRTEAFF. The CDR3 DNA reads TGTGCCAGTAGTATAGATGAGTGGGATCGCACTGAAGCTTTCTTT.

The V call is TRBV7-2, the J call TRBJ2-3; D remains unclear. Germline assignment: CDR1 SGHTA and CDR2 FQGNSA. Trimming pared 2 bases from V and 2 bases from J, leaving 8 bases between. This CDR3 is 14 amino acids long. CDR3 sequence reads: CASSLNTPTDTQYF. Here the CDR3 DNA reads TGTGCCAGCAGCTTAAACACCCCCACAGATACGCAGTATTTT.

The genes are TRBV2 and TRBJ1-1; a weak D match, TRBD1 (5 bases). This CDR3 has 15 residues. The V and J ends lost 8 bases and 0 bases respectively, with 16 bases between them. The V gene's germline CDR1 is SNHLY and CDR2 FYNNEI. The CDR3 here is CASGFAGTVNTEAFF. The CDR3 coding sequence is TGTGCCAGCGGTTTCGCCGGGACTGTGAACACTGAAGCTTTCTTT.

This chain joins TRBV29-1 and TRBJ1-1; 9 nucleotides line up with TRBD1. Germline V gene data show CDR1 as SQVTM and CDR2 as ANQGSEA. The CDR3 totals 14 residues. V dropped 7 bases and J dropped 4; count of bases not matched to a gene: 10. CDR3 in DNA: TGCAGCGCTTCGACAGGGGGGGCGGGCACTGAAGCTTTCTTT. Amino acid sequence: CSASTGGAGTEAFF.

In its sample, this clone was seen a few times. The rearrangement uses TRBV28 and TRBJ2-2; TRBD2 matches 9 bases. Germline CDR1 reads MDHEN; CDR2 reads SYDVKM. The CDR3 extends over 16 amino acids. V was pared by 3 bases and J by 2 bases, with 4 bases of the junction left unmatched. CDR3: CASSFGGRANTGELFF. As DNA, the CDR3 is TGTGCCAGCAGTTTCGGCGGGAGGGCTAACACCGGGGAGCTGTTTTTT. Based on the CDR3 plus reference TRBV28 and TRBJ2-2, the full variable domain is DVKVTQSSRYLVKRTGEKVFLECVQDMDHENMFWYRQDPGLGLRLIYFSYDVKMKEKGDIPEGYSVSREKKERFSLILESASTNQTSMYLCASSFGGRANTGELFFGEGSRLTVL.

The chain is built from TRBV6-1 and TRBJ2-7; D perhaps matches TRBD2 (6 bases). CDR3 size: 13 residues. Trimming removed 4 bases at V and 2 bases at J, with 9 bases between. CDR1 is MNHNS and CDR2 is SASEGT in the germline V gene. CDR3 DNA sequence: TGTGCCAGCAGTGCGGGGGAAGCCTACGAGCAGTACTTC. It translates to CASSAGEAYEQYF.

The chain couples TRBV5-6 to TRBJ1-1, with a weak D call TRBD1 (5 bases). The CDR3 contains 12 residues. The V gene's germline CDR1 is SGHDT and CDR2 YYEEEE. Between the trimmed V and J ends, which lost 4 bases and 8 bases, there was a span of 12 bases. The CDR3 reads CASSAGGREAFF. The DNA for the CDR3 is TGTGCCAGCAGCGCCGGGGGTCGAGAAGCTTTCTTT.

This clone was detected only once. The chain couples TRBV30 to TRBJ1-2; D ambiguous. Germline CDR1 reads GTSNPN; CDR2 reads SVGIG (reference sequence). The CDR3 contains 11 residues. Trimming left V 3 bases short and J 5 bases short, with 7 bases between. In DNA form, the CDR3 reads TGTGCCTGGAGATACCGGTATGGCTACACCTTC. Amino acids: CAWRYRYGYTF. Using reference TRBV30 and TRBJ1-2 for the parts outside the CDR3, the full variable domain is SQTIHQWPATLVQPVGSPLSLECTVEGTSNPNLYWYRQAAGRGLQLLFYSVGIGQISSEVPQNLSASRPQDRQFILSSKKLLLSDSGFYLCAWRYRYGYTFGSGTRLTVV.

V and J are TRBV28 and TRBJ2-1; no clear D. CDR3 size: 10 residues. CDR1 MDHEN and CDR2 SYDVKM come from the germline V gene. The V end was cut by 3 bases, the J end by 10 bases, with 4 bases between. CDR3 loop: CASSLKEQFF. In DNA, the CDR3 is TGTGCCAGCAGTTTGAAAGAGCAGTTCTTC.